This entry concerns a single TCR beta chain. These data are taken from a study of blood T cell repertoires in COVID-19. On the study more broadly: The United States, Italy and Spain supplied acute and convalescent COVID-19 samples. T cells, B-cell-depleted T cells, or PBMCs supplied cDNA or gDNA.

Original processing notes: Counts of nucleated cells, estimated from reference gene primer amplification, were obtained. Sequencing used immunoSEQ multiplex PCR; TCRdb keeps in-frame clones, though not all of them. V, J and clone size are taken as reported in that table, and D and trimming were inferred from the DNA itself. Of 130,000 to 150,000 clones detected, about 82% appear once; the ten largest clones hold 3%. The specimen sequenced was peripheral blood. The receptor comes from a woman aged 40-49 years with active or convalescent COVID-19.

CDR3 DNA: TGTGCCAGCAGTCAAATCGGGGCGGGAGGGAAATACGAGCAGTACTTC. This sequence encodes CASSQIGAGGKYEQYF. The rearrangement links TRBV7-2 to TRBJ2-7, with TRBD2 identical over 9 bases. CDR1 is SGHTA and CDR2 is FQGNSA in the germline V gene. This CDR3 region has 16 residues. The J segment lost 4 bases and the V segment lost 6 bases, leaving 13 bases of the junction unmatched.